The rows below give T cell receptor beta chains drawn from one sample of a study of OX40 agonist ivuxolimab in advanced cancers. The assay was immunoSEQ multiplex PCR, and TCRdb's table has in-frame clones only and misses some. The sample contains roughly 53,000 clones, more than 80% of which appear only once. Sequenced material: CD4+ or CD8+ T cells sorted from blood, taken in a trial of the OX40 agonist ivuxolimab. Receptor source: an adult with an advanced solid tumor such as melanoma, head and neck, liver or kidney cancer. Both conserved end residues are part of each CDR3. A D gene is named only where the DNA matches it firmly.

.	TRBV9	TRBJ2-1	18	CASSVEPRIGSSYNEQFF
.	TRBV5-4	TRBJ1-1	13	CASSPGPNTEAFF
TRBD1	TRBV29-1	TRBJ2-7	12	CSVEGQTYEQYF
TRBD2	TRBV9	TRBJ2-1	17	CASSAFLGTSGYNEQFF
.	TRBV5-6	TRBJ2-5	14	CASSLVAAQETQYF
TRBD2	TRBV7-6	TRBJ2-1	15	CASSQQTSGYNEQFF
TRBD1	TRBV7-9	TRBJ2-1	17	CASSSVRTGLYNNEQFF
.	TRBV7-2	TRBJ1-1	13	CASGGGGGTEAFF
TRBD1	TRBV7-2	TRBJ1-5	15	CASSQGANGNQPQHF
.	TRBV5-1	TRBJ1-1	13	CASSQGGGTEAFF
.	TRBV6-5	TRBJ2-3	12	CASSASSDTQYF
.	TRBV30	TRBJ1-5	12	CAWSTGFQPQHF
.	TRBV10-2	TRBJ2-1	13	CASRRGGNNEQFF
.	TRBV30	TRBJ1-5	13	CAWSALGAQPQHF
.	TRBV4-1	TRBJ1-3	16	CASSQDPSATGNTIYF
.	TRBV7-9	TRBJ2-5	14	CASSGARGQETQYF
.	TRBV19	TRBJ1-1	12	CASLSSGFRAFF
TRBD1	TRBV25-1	TRBJ1-4	17	CASSAGGQGNSNEKLFF
.	TRBV2	TRBJ2-7	15	CASSAGKGGIYEQYF
.	TRBV29-1	TRBJ2-1	14	CSVRGQNSYNEQFF
.	TRBV13	TRBJ2-3	13	CASRAGSIDTQYF
.	TRBV19	TRBJ2-3	13	CASRLNGGDTQYF
TRBD1	TRBV27	TRBJ1-2	13	CASRTTGGSNYTF
TRBD2	TRBV27	TRBJ2-4	20	CASSFSSNSALAGSTNIQYF